The 21 T cell receptor beta chains listed next were all sequenced from one sample in a study of T cell repertoires in cytomegalovirus infection. From the reads, TCRdb called clonotypes with MiXCR, one entry per CDR3 protein. Among around 770,000 distinct CDR3 sequences listed, approximately 32% were seen once. These receptors have no known antigen. This specimen was cultured CD8+ T cells from PBMCs, taken from culture after CMV antigen stimulation. The receptors come from a human donor in good health (CMV status not recorded). Some clones in this sample may be carry-over from other donors' samples.

This clonotype has only a few counts. The genes are TRBV12-3 or TRBV12-4 and TRBJ1-1, with D uncertain. The V and J ends lost 1 base and 5 bases respectively, with 17 bases between them. This CDR3 has 16 residues. The CDR3 protein is CASSLDVTGEATEAFF. CDR3 DNA: TGTGCCAGCAGTTTAGACGTTACGGGAGAAGCGACTGAAGCTTTCTTT.

This clonotype turned up a few times. V usage is TRBV27 and J usage is TRBJ2-3, with D possibly being TRBD2 (6 bases). The CDR3 covers 15 residues. Germline assignment: CDR1 MNHEY and CDR2 SMNVEV (reference sequence). Deletions cut 6 bases from V and 1 base from J, with 14 bases between. The chain's CDR3 is CASRGVGGRTDTQYF. The CDR3 DNA reads TGTGCCAGCAGGGGGGTGGGAGGCCGCACAGATACGCAGTATTTT.

Only a few counts were recorded for this clonotype. The chain carries TRBV24-1 and TRBJ2-3; unclear D gene. Germline V gives CDR1 KGHDR, CDR2 SFDVKD. V was trimmed by 8 bases and J by 1 base, leaving 24 bases between them. The CDR3 is 18 residues long. The CDR3 DNA sequence: TGTGCCACCATGGGTAACTCCGTACTCGGTACTGGCACAGATACGCAGTATTTT. It specifies CATMGNSVLGTGTDTQYF.

The chain joins TRBV12-3 or TRBV12-4 to TRBJ2-3, with 10 bases lining up with TRBD2. The CDR3 contains 14 residues. V dropped 5 bases and J dropped 6; count of bases not matched to a gene: 5. The CDR3 reads CASSLSGGFDTQYF. For the CDR3, the DNA is TGTGCCAGCAGTCTTAGCGGGGGGTTCGATACGCAGTATTTT.

This chain uses TRBV7-9 with TRBJ2-1; a weak D match, TRBD2 (6 bases). From germline, CDR1 is SEHNR and CDR2 FQNEAQ (reference sequence). V lost 4 bases, J lost 0 bases, and 16 bases lay in between. The CDR3 contains 17 residues. CDR3 amino acids: CASSSPRRDPSYNEQFF. As DNA, the CDR3 is TGTGCCAGCAGCTCTCCCCGGCGGGACCCCTCCTACAATGAGCAGTTCTTC.

The chain employs TRBV6-1 and TRBJ2-5; D gene ambiguous. V was clipped by 2 bases and J by 5 bases, with 3 bases between them. The CDR3 covers 11 residues. Germline lookup yields CDR1 MNHNS and CDR2 SASEGT. CDR3 region: CASSEQETQYF. CDR3 DNA: TGTGCCAGCAGTGAACAGGAGACCCAGTACTTC.

This clonotype was seen at least ten times. V gene TRBV7-9 combines with J gene TRBJ2-1, with D possibly being TRBD1 or TRBD2 (5 bases each). The CDR3 has 15 amino acids. Germline CDR1 and CDR2: SEHNR and FQNEAQ (reference sequence). V was trimmed by 3 bases and J by 2 bases, leaving 11 bases between them. The CDR3 region is CASSFSGPPYNEQFF. The CDR3 DNA sequence: TGTGCCAGCAGCTTCTCGGGACCCCCCTACAATGAGCAGTTCTTC.

The chain has TRBV27 and TRBJ1-6; D gene ambiguous. This CDR3 has 13 residues. The germline CDR1 and CDR2 sequences are MNHEY and SMNVEV (reference sequence). With 4 bases removed from V and 6 bases from J, the gap between germline ends came to 7 bases. The chain's CDR3 is CASSWGANSPLHF. In DNA, the CDR3 is TGTGCCAGCAGTTGGGGAGCTAATTCACCCCTCCACTTT.

This clonotype has a single count. The rearrangement joins TRBV6-5 to TRBJ2-1; D possibly matches TRBD1 or TRBD2 (5 bases each). Germline CDR1 MNHEY, CDR2 SVGAGI. V lost 10 bases, J lost 12 bases, and 16 bases lay in between. The CDR3 extends over 11 amino acids. CDR3 nucleotide sequence: TGTGCCACTCTTTTTTGGGACGCGCAGTTCTTC. Its protein product is CATLFWDAQFF.

DNA of the CDR3: TGTGCCAGCAGCTTCCGCCGGACTAGCGGGGGGTATACCGGGGAGCTGTTTTTT. Protein sequence: CASSFRRTSGGYTGELFF. The genes are TRBV7-6 and TRBJ2-2; 14 bases agree with TRBD2. This CDR3 comprises 18 residues. CDR1 is SGHVS, CDR2 FNYEAQ, per germline. V was pared by 3 bases and J by 5 bases, with 8 bases of the junction left unmatched.

This rearrangement joins TRBV4-3 to TRBJ1-5; possible D gene TRBD1, 6 bases. V was trimmed by 0 bases and J by 7 bases, leaving 16 bases between them. This CDR3 contains 16 residues. Germline V gene sequence: CDR1 LGHNA, CDR2 YSLEER. CDR3 bases: TGCGCCAGCAGCCAAGACCCTCCAGGGGCTGGGCAGCCCCAGCATTTT. Residues: CASSQDPPGAGQPQHF.

The genes are TRBV6-1 and TRBJ1-2, with D maybe TRBD1 (6 bases). Germline CDR1 and CDR2: MNHNS and SASEGT. This CDR3 contains 14 residues. Trimming left V 7 bases short and J 14 bases short, with 26 bases between. Here the CDR3 DNA reads TGTGCCAGCACCACTCCCCGGGACACCCCGACCTGGACCTTC. Amino acid sequence: CASTTPRDTPTWTF.

This chain uses TRBV12-5 with TRBJ1-5; D gene ambiguous. The CDR3 is 15 residues long. CDR1 is LGHNT, CDR2 FRNRAP, per germline. Trimming took off 1 base at V and 3 bases at J, with 10 bases between the two ends. CDR3 DNA: TGTGCTAGTGGTTTGGCGACCTTCTTCAATCAGCCCCAGCATTTT. This translates into CASGLATFFNQPQHF.

Ten or more counts support this clonotype. This rearrangement joins TRBV27 to TRBJ1-3; 8 bases agree with TRBD1. The CDR3 is 15 residues long. J gave up 0 bases and V 6 bases, and 4 bases lay outside the gene matches. Per germline, CDR1 MNHEY and CDR2 SMNVEV (reference sequence). CDR3 sequence reads: CASSPTGGSGNTIYF. The CDR3 nucleotides are TGTGCCAGCAGCCCAACAGGGGGCTCTGGAAACACCATATATTTT.

This clonotype has a handful of counts. J is TRBJ2-2 and V is TRBV11-3; 8 bases agree with TRBD1. The ends lost 7 bases at V and 3 bases at J; junction bases unmatched: 10. This CDR3 comprises 16 residues. Germline V gene lookup returns CDR1 SGHNT and CDR2 YENEEA. CDR3 coding DNA: TGTGCCAGCACCCAAGGAGGACAGGGTCACACCGGGGAGCTGTTTTTT. Encoded protein: CASTQGGQGHTGELFF.

This clonotype was found a few times. CDR3 region: CASSPPGGINEAFF. Here the CDR3 DNA reads TGTGCCAGCAGCCCCCCCGGGGGAATTAATGAAGCTTTCTTT. The chain recombines TRBV12-3 or TRBV12-4 with TRBJ1-1; TRBD1 might be the D (5 bases). The CDR3 has 14 residues. V was cut by 6 bases and J by 7 bases, with 18 bases left in between.

The chain couples TRBV6-1 to TRBJ1-4; D remains unclear. Trimming cost V 2 bases and J 8 bases, with 12 bases left between them. CDR1 and CDR2 (germline): MNHNS, SASEGT. The CDR3 is 14 amino acids. The CDR3 loop is CASSELEVAEKLFF. The DNA for the CDR3 is TGTGCCAGCAGTGAATTGGAGGTAGCCGAAAAACTGTTTTTT.

The V call is TRBV28, the J call TRBJ1-5; D remains unclear. Trimming pared 7 bases from V and 0 bases from J, leaving 16 bases between. The CDR3 contains 16 residues. Germline loops: CDR1 MDHEN, CDR2 SYDVKM. This CDR3 reads CASILGGAGSNQPQHF. CDR3 in DNA: TGTGCCAGCATCCTAGGAGGCGCCGGTAGCAATCAGCCCCAGCATTTT.

The chain carries TRBV7-6 and TRBJ2-3, with TRBD2 matching over 11 bases. The CDR3 spans 16 residues. Germline trimming cut 5 bases from V and 0 bases from J; bases unmatched to any gene: 4. Germline loops: CDR1 SGHVS, CDR2 FNYEAQ. This CDR3 is CASSVTSGASTDTQYF. The CDR3 nucleotides read TGTGCCAGCAGCGTGACTAGCGGGGCTAGCACAGATACGCAGTATTTT. Filled out from reference TRBV7-6 and TRBJ2-3, the complete variable domain reads GAGVSQSPRYKVTKRGQDVALRCDPISGHVSLYWYRQALGQGPEFLTYFNYEAQQDKSGLPNDRFSAERPEGSISTLTIQRTEQRDSAMYRCASSVTSGASTDTQYFGPGTRLTVL.

The V gene is TRBV27, the J gene TRBJ1-2, with 9 bases matching TRBD1. Germline V gene sequence: CDR1 MNHEY, CDR2 SMNVEV (reference sequence). V lost 3 bases, J lost 7 bases, and 6 bases stayed unmatched. The CDR3 length is 14 residues. CDR3 nucleotides: TGTGCCAGCAGTTTCACAGGGGGCTACGGTGGCTACACCTTC. This codes for CASSFTGGYGGYTF.

This clonotype was seen a few times. The chain joins TRBV6-5 to TRBJ2-1; D gene ambiguous. Germline values: CDR1 MNHEY, CDR2 SVGAGI. V was trimmed by 5 bases and J by 0 bases, leaving 11 bases between them. The CDR3 contains 15 residues. In DNA, the CDR3 is TGTGCCAGCAGTCACGGACGGAGCTCCTACAATGAGCAGTTCTTC. Amino acid sequence: CASSHGRSSYNEQFF.